This T cell receptor (beta chain) originates from a study of tumor-infiltrating lymphocytes in primary liver carcinoma. For the study at large: Ages ranged from 30 to 69, with HCC or mixed HCC-cholangiocarcinoma. Each of the samples returned roughly 3.5 to 7.13 million productive TCRbeta reads (a yield similar across tissue types).

Taking roughly 20-34 mg of unsorted bulk tissue, the authors co-extracted RNA and DNA. Cases comprised patients with primary liver carcinoma who received surgical resection. Synthesis of TCR beta cDNA was carried out from 500 ng total RNA with a constant-region primer. Three nested multiplex PCR rounds of slightly modified ARM-PCR generated TCR beta libraries. The opening two PCR rounds, around 11 cycles each, paired TRBV1-TRBV30 forward primers with a C-beta reverse primer. TCRdb called the multiplex PCR reads again in MiXCR, with one record for every CDR3 protein. The sample includes about 35,000 distinct CDR3 sequences, just under 75% of them seen just once. The CDR3 contains 16 residues. Germline V gene sequence: CDR1 MNHNY, CDR2 SVGAGI (reference sequence). V dropped 2 bases and J dropped 5 bases, with 19 bases sitting between them. General observations from the study: There were only about 7.5-25% of top clones found in all five tumor regions.

A note on this clonotype: As yet, its antigen is unknown.

The source of this sequence is a man aged 35 to 55 with primary liver carcinoma and hepatitis B virus infection. Material: liver tumor tissue from sampling region 4. This sample's subset: tumor region T4, right-lateral pole. The chain carries TRBV6-6 and TRBJ2-7; D possibly corresponds to TRBD1 (5 bases). The CDR3 DNA reads TGTGCCAGCAGTTACGGGTTGGTGGGGCTAGGCGACGAGCAGTACTTC. This encodes CASSYGLVGLGDEQYF.